Listed here are 17 T cell receptor beta chains from one sample, sequenced in a study of shared clonotypes between healthy human individuals. Here immunoSEQ multiplex PCR was the method, and the copy in TCRdb shows in-frame clones only, minus some. The table has roughly 500,000 clones, more than 95% seen once. Sequenced input: naive CD4+ T cells sorted from blood. Sample subset: CD45RA+ positively selected. The receptors were gathered from a woman aged 25 to 39 in good health.

This chain links TRBV28 with TRBJ2-1; either TRBD1 or TRBD2 may supply D (5 bases each). The germline CDR1 and CDR2 sequences are MDHEN and SYDVKM. V was trimmed by 8 bases and J by 4 bases, leaving 9 bases between them. This CDR3 region has 12 residues. The chain's CDR3 is CASGTRYNEQFF. The CDR3 DNA is TGTGCCAGCGGGACGAGATACAATGAGCAGTTCTTC.

For the CDR3, the DNA is TGTGCCAGCAGCTTTACGGGGACAGGGGCCTTCAGCTATGGCTACACCTTC. Protein: CASSFTGTGAFSYGYTF. The gene calls are TRBV5-5 and TRBJ1-2, with TRBD1 matching 10 bases. This CDR3 has 17 residues. CDR1 SGHKS and CDR2 YYEKEE come from the germline V gene (reference sequence). J gave up 4 bases and V 2 bases, and 11 bases lay outside the gene matches.

The gene calls are TRBV27 and TRBJ2-5; TRBD1 matches 7 bases. CDR1 is MNHEY, CDR2 SMNVEV, per germline (reference sequence). This CDR3 is 15 amino acids long. V shed 6 bases and J 2 bases; nucleotides not matched to a gene: 9. This CDR3 reads CASSSGQVRQETQYF. CDR3 nucleotides: TGTGCCAGCAGCTCCGGACAGGTTCGACAAGAGACCCAGTACTTC.

This rearrangement joins TRBV30 to TRBJ1-4; D might be TRBD1 (5 bases). CDR3 size: 13 residues. Germline V CDR1 and CDR2: GTSNPN, SVGIG (reference sequence). With 0 bases removed from V and 14 bases from J, the gap between germline ends came to 16 bases. CDR3 sequence: CAWSVIGGQTLFF. In DNA, the CDR3 is TGTGCCTGGAGTGTAATCGGGGGTCAGACCCTGTTTTTT.

This clone was seen just once. The V gene is TRBV29-1, the J gene TRBJ2-5; possible D gene TRBD2, 5 bases. V was shortened by 6 bases and J by 4 bases, with 12 bases between the two germline ends. CDR3 length: 12 amino acids. Germline values: CDR1 SQVTM, CDR2 ANQGSEA. The CDR3 coding sequence is TGCAGCGTAAGGAGGTCTGGAGAGACCCAGTACTTC. Amino acids: CSVRRSGETQYF.

The chain joins TRBV6-6 to TRBJ1-1; a weak D match, TRBD1 (6 bases). Germline CDR1 reads MNHNY; CDR2 reads SVGAGI (reference sequence). Trimming shortened V by 11 bases and J by 0 bases, and 10 bases separated the two germline ends. The CDR3 loop spans 12 amino acids. The CDR3 DNA follows: TGTGCCGCGGGGGGGCTGAACACTGAAGCTTTCTTT. Translation gives CAAGGLNTEAFF.

This CDR3 reads CASSLASGGVGQPQHF. The DNA of the CDR3 is TGTGCCAGCAGCTTAGCATCAGGGGGGGTCGGTCAGCCCCAGCATTTT. The chain carries TRBV7-2 and TRBJ1-5; 7 bases agree with TRBD1. CDR3 length equals 16 residues. Looked up from germline, CDR1 is SGHTA and CDR2 is FQGNSA. With 0 bases clipped from V and 6 bases from J, the junction kept 8 bases outside the gene matches.

The gene calls are TRBV28 and TRBJ2-5; D is tentatively TRBD1 or TRBD2 (6 bases each). CDR3 size: 15 residues. Trimming removed 6 bases at V and 4 bases at J, with 18 bases between. Per the germline V gene, CDR1 is MDHEN and CDR2 is SYDVKM. CDR3: CASSPGAVTRETQYF. In nucleotides, the CDR3 is TGTGCCAGCAGCCCGGGGGCAGTTACACGAGAGACCCAGTACTTC.

This clone was counted a single time. The rearrangement joins TRBV6-5 to TRBJ1-2; no definite D call. The CDR3 loop spans 12 amino acids. CDR1 is MNHEY, CDR2 SVGAGI, per germline. Trimming removed 5 bases at V and 5 bases at J, with 9 bases between. Here the CDR3 DNA reads TGTGCCAGCAGTAAACAAGGGTATGGCTACACCTTC. Amino acid sequence: CASSKQGYGYTF.

The chain combines TRBV18 with TRBJ1-3; D unclear. This CDR3 is built from 14 residues. Germline loops: CDR1 KGHSH, CDR2 LQKENI. Trimming took 5 bases from V and 0 from J, leaving 8 bases between them. DNA for the CDR3: TGTGCCAGCTCATCTCCTTACTCTGGAAACACCATATATTTT. Translation: CASSSPYSGNTIYF.

The rearrangement joins TRBV6-1 to TRBJ2-7; 16 nucleotides line up with TRBD2. The trim removed 10 bases at V and 6 bases at J, leaving 6 bases unmatched. This CDR3 contains 14 residues. Germline V gives CDR1 MNHNS, CDR2 SASEGT. In DNA form, the CDR3 reads TGTGCCACAGGGACTAGCGGGAGGGTCGGCGAGCAGTACTTC. This encodes CATGTSGRVGEQYF.

This clone was counted once. The chain recombines TRBV28 with TRBJ2-7, with 9 bases identical to TRBD2. V was clipped by 6 bases and J by 2 bases; unmatched bases: 8. Germline V gene sequence: CDR1 MDHEN, CDR2 SYDVKM. This CDR3 is 15 amino acids long. CDR3 coding DNA: TGTGCCAGCAGCACTAGCGGGTCCGGGCCCTACGAGCAGTACTTC. Amino acids: CASSTSGSGPYEQYF. Together with reference TRBV28 and TRBJ2-7, the CDR3 gives the full variable domain: DVKVTQSSRYLVKRTGEKVFLECVQDMDHENMFWYRQDPGLGLRLIYFSYDVKMKEKGDIPEGYSVSREKKERFSLILESASTNQTSMYLCASSTSGSGPYEQYFGPGTRLTVT.

The chain has TRBV5-1 and TRBJ2-3, with a possible D match to TRBD1 (6 bases). CDR1 and CDR2 from the germline V gene are SGHRS and YFSETQ. CDR3 length: 14 residues. Trimming took off 3 bases at V and 2 bases at J, with 10 bases between the two ends. DNA of the CDR3: TGCGCCAGCAGCTACAGGGATGCCACAGATACGCAGTATTTT. It is translated as CASSYRDATDTQYF.

The V and J genes are TRBV28 and TRBJ1-5; 9 bases are a match to TRBD1. Germline-derived CDR1 and CDR2 are MDHEN and SYDVKM. Trimming took 4 bases from V and 6 from J; bases not matched to a gene: 10. CDR3 length: 16 amino acids. In DNA, the CDR3 is TGTGCCAGCAGTTGGGACAGGGAGAGTTTTGGTCAGCCCCAGCATTTT. Protein: CASSWDRESFGQPQHF.

The chain couples TRBV5-1 to TRBJ2-1, with D perhaps matching TRBD2 (8 bases). V lost 4 bases, J lost 9 bases, and 23 bases lay in between. The CDR3 runs 16 residues. The germline gives CDR1 SGHRS, CDR2 YFSETQ. In DNA form, the CDR3 reads TGCGCCAGCAGCGCCCCAGGGGGACTAGTAAGTGTTGAGCAGTTCTTC. Encoded protein: CASSAPGGLVSVEQFF.

This chain connects TRBV19 to TRBJ2-7; 11 nucleotides line up with TRBD2. V shed 3 bases and J 6 bases; nucleotides not matched to a gene: 16. Per germline, CDR1 LNHDA and CDR2 SQIVND (reference sequence). The CDR3 length is 18 residues. The CDR3 sequence: CASSISAPKPGLAAEQYF. The CDR3 bases are TGTGCCAGTAGTATCTCGGCACCGAAACCGGGACTAGCGGCCGAGCAGTACTTC.

V and J are TRBV27 and TRBJ1-5, with TRBD1 as a possible D gene (5 bases). The CDR3 consists of 14 residues. Trimming removed 6 bases from V and 0 bases from J, with 9 bases in between. CDR1 is MNHEY, CDR2 SMNVEV, per germline (reference sequence). CDR3 sequence: CASRRGNSNQPQHF. Written as DNA, the CDR3 is TGTGCCAGCAGAAGGGGTAATAGCAATCAGCCCCAGCATTTT.